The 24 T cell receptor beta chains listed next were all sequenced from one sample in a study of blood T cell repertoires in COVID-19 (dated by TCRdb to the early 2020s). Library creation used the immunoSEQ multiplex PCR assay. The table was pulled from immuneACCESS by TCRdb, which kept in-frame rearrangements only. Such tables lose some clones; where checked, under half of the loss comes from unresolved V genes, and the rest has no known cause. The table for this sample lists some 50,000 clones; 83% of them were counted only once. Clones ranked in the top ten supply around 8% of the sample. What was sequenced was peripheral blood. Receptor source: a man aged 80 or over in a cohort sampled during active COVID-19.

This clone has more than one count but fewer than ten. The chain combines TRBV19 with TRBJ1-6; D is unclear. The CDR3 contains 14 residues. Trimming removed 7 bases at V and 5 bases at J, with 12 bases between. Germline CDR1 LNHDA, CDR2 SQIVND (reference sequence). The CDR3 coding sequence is TGTGCCAGTACCTACCACGGGGATAATTCACCCCTCCACTTT. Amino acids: CASTYHGDNSPLHF.

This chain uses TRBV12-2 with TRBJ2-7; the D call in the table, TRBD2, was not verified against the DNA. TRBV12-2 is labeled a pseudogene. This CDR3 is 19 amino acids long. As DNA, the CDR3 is TGTGCAAGTCGCTCCAGGACGGATCAGTCACTAGCGGGAGACTACGAGCAGTACTTC. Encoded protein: CASRSRTDQSLAGDYEQYF.

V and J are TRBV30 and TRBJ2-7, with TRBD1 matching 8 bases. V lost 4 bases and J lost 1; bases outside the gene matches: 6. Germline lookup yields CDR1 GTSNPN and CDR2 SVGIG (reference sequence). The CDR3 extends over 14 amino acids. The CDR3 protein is CAWTRTGRSYEQYF. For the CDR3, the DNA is TGTGCCTGGACCCGGACAGGGAGGTCCTACGAGCAGTACTTC.

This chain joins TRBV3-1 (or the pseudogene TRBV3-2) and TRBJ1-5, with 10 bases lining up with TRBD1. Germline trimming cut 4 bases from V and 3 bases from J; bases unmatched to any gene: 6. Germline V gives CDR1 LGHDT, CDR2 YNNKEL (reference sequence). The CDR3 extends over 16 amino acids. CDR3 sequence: CASSPRQGANNQPQHF. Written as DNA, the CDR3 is TGTGCCAGCAGCCCCCGACAGGGGGCGAACAATCAGCCCCAGCATTTT.

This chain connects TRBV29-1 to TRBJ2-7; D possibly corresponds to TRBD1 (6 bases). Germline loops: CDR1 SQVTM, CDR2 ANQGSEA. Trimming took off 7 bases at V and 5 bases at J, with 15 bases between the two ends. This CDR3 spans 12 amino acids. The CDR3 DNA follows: TGCAGCGCGAATCAGGGGACCCACGAGCAGTACTTC. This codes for CSANQGTHEQYF.

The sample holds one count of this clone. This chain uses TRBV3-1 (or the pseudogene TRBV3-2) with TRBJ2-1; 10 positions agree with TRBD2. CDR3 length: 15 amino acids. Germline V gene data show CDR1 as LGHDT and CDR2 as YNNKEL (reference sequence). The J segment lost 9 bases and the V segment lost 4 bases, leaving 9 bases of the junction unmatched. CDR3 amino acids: CASSRPGLAWIEQFF. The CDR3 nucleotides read TGTGCCAGCAGCCGACCGGGACTAGCGTGGATTGAGCAGTTCTTC.

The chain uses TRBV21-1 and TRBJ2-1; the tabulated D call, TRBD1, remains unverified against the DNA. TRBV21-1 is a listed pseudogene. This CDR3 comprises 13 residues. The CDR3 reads CGTGSLSYNEQFF. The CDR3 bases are TGTGGGACAGGGAGCCTTTCCTACAATGAGCAGTTCTTC.

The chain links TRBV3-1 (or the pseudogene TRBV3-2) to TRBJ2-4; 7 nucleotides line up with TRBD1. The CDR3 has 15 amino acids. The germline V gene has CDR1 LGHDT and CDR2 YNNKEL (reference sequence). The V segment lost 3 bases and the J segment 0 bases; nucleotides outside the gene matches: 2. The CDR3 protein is CASSQGQLAKNIQYF. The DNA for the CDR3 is TGTGCCAGCAGCCAGGGACAGTTAGCCAAAAACATTCAGTACTTC.

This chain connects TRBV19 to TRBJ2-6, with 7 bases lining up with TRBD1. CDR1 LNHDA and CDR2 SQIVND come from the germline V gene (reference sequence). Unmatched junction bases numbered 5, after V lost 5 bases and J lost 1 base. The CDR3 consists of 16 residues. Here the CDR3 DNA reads TGTGCCAGTAGTCCCCCCAGGGGGTCTGGGGCCAACGTCCTGACTTTC. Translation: CASSPPRGSGANVLTF.

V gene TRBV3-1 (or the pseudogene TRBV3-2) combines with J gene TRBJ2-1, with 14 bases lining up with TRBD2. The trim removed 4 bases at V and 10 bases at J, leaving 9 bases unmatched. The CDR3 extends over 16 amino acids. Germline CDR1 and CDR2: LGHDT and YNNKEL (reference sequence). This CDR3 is CASSPGLAGALGEQFF. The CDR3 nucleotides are TGTGCCAGCAGCCCGGGACTAGCGGGGGCCCTCGGGGAGCAGTTCTTC.

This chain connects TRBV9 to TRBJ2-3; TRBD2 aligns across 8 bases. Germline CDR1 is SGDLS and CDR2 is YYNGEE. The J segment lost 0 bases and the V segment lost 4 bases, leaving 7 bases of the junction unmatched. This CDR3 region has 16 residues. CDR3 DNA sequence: TGTGCCAGCAGCCTTCAAGCGGGGGATAGCACAGATACGCAGTATTTT. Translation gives CASSLQAGDSTDTQYF.

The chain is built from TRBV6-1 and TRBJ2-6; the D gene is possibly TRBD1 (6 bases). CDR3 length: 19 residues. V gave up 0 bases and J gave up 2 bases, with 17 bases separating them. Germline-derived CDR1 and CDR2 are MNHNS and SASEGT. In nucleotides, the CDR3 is TGTGCCAGCAGTGAAGCGCTAAACAGGGCGTTAACTGGGGCCAACGTCCTGACTTTC. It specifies CASSEALNRALTGANVLTF.

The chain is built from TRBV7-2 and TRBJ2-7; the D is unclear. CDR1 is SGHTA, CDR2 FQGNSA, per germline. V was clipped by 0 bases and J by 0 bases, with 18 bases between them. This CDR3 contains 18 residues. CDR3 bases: TGTGCCAGCAGCTTAGCCCCCGCCGGTGACACCTACTCCTACGAGCAGTACTTC. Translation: CASSLAPAGDTYSYEQYF.

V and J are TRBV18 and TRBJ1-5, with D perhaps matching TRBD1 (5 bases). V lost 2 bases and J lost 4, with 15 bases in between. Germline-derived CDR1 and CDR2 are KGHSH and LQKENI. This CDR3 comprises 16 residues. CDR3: CASSPGGSGGNQPQHF. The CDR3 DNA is TGTGCCAGCTCACCAGGAGGCTCGGGGGGGAATCAGCCCCAGCATTTT.

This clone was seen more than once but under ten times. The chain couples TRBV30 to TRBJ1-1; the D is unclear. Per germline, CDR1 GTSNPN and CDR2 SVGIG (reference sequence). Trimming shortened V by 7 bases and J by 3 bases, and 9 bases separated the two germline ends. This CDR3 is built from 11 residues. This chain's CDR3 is CAFRGYTEAFF. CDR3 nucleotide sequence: TGTGCCTTCCGGGGATACACTGAAGCTTTCTTT.

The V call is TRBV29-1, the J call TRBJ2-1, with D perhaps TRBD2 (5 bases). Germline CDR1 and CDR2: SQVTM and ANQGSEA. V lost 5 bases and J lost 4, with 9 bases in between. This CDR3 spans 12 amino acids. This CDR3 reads CSVRRAYNEQFF. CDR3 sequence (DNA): TGCAGCGTTCGGCGGGCTTACAATGAGCAGTTCTTC.

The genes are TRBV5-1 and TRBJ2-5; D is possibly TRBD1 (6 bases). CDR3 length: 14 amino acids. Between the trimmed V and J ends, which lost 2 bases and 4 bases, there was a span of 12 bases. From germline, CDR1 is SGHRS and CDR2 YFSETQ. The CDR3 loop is CASSLSRGGETQYF. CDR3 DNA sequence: TGCGCCAGCAGCTTAAGCAGGGGTGGAGAGACCCAGTACTTC.

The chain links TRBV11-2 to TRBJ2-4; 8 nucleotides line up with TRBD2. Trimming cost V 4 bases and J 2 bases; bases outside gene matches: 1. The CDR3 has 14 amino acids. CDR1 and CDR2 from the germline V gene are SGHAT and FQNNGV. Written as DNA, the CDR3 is TGTGCCAGCAGCTGGACTAGCACCAAAAACATTCAGTACTTC. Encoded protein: CASSWTSTKNIQYF.

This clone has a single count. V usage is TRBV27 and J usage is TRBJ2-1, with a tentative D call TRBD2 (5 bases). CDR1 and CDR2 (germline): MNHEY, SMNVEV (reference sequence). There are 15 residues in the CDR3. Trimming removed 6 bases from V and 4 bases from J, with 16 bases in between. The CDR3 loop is CASREGRTFYNEQFF. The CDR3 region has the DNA TGTGCCAGCAGGGAAGGGAGAACCTTTTACAATGAGCAGTTCTTC.

CDR3 sequence reads: CASSQPGENTEAFF. The DNA for the CDR3 is TGTGCCAGCAGCCAACCGGGGGAGAACACTGAAGCTTTCTTT. V is TRBV14 and J is TRBJ1-1; D might be TRBD1 (5 bases). The CDR3 length is 14 residues. CDR1 and CDR2 from the germline V gene are SGHDN and FVKESK. V dropped 2 bases and J dropped 1 base, with 8 bases sitting between them.

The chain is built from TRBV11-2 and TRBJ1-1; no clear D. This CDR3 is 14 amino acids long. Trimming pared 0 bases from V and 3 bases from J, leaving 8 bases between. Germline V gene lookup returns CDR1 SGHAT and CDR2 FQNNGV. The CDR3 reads CASSLDWSDTEAFF. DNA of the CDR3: TGTGCCAGCAGCTTAGATTGGTCAGACACTGAAGCTTTCTTT.

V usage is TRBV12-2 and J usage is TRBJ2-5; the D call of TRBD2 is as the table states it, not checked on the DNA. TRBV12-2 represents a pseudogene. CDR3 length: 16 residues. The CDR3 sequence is CASRHAPRGGWGTQYF. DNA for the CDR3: TGTGCAAGTCGCCATGCCCCCCGCGGGGGCTGGGGGACCCAGTACTTC.

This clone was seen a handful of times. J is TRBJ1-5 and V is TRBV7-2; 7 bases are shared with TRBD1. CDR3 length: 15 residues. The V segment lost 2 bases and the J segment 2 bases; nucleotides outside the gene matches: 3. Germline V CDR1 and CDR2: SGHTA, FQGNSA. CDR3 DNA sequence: TGTGCCAGCAGCTTAACAGGGGAGGGCAATCAGCCCCAGCATTTT. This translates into CASSLTGEGNQPQHF.

CDR3 sequence reads: CSVQDRGPYGYTF. The CDR3 coding sequence is TGCAGCGTTCAGGACAGGGGGCCCTATGGCTACACCTTC. This chain uses TRBV29-1 with TRBJ1-2; TRBD1 matches 11 bases. Unmatched junction bases numbered 3, after V lost 5 bases and J lost 4 bases. The germline V gene has CDR1 SQVTM and CDR2 ANQGSEA. The CDR3 sequence is 13 residues long.